This T cell receptor beta chain was observed in a study of cytomegalovirus exposure and HLA in healthy donors. About this clone: Its antigen remains unknown.

Study-level findings and limits: Rare TCR sequences dominated, though some public TCRs recurred in many donors. Association with HLA alleles at 0.05 false discovery rate was found for approximately 18,000 TCR beta sequences in a later analysis.

CDR1 SGHNT and CDR2 YENEEA come from the germline V gene. The V and J ends lost 5 bases and 7 bases, in that order; junction bases with no gene match: 6. The CDR3 is made up of 15 amino acids. The primer mix had 60 Vbeta and 13 Jbeta primers. The repertoire was sequenced with immunoSEQ multiplex PCR; TCRdb's copy has only in-frame clones and lacks some. The sample lists some 130,000 clones, about four fifths occurring once. The TCR originated in a man in his thirties or forties in good health. The V call is TRBV11-3, the J call TRBJ2-1; TRBD2 agrees at 12 bases. Sequenced material: PBMCs. The DNA for the CDR3 is TGTGCCAGCAGCCCTACTAGCGGGAGGATAAATGAGCAGTTCTTC. Encoded protein: CASSPTSGRINEQFF.